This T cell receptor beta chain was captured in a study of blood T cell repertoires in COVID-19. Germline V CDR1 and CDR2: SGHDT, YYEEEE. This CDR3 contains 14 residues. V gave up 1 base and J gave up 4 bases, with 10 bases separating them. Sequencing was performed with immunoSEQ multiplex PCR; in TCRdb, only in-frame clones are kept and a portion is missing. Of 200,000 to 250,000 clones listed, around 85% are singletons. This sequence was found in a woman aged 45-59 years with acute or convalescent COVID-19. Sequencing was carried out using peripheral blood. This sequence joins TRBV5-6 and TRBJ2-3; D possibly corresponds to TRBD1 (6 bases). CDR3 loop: CASSLRGSADTQYF. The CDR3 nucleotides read TGTGCCAGCAGCTTGAGGGGGTCCGCAGATACGCAGTATTTT.